What follows is one T cell receptor beta chain and its context. Produced via immunoSEQ multiplex PCR; TCRdb's table is partial and in-frame only. The sample yields hundreds of thousands of clones, 88% seen once. Germline V gene sequence: CDR1 SNHLY, CDR2 FYNNEI. The CDR3 runs 15 residues. Trimming cost V 6 bases and J 3 bases, with 14 bases left between them. The data originate from a study of blood T cell repertoires in COVID-19. Study at large: Italy, Spain and the United States were the sources of the convalescent and acute COVID-19 samples. T cells, B-cell-depleted T cells, or PBMCs supplied cDNA or gDNA.

J is TRBJ2-2 and V is TRBV2; D possibly corresponds to TRBD2 (5 bases). The receptor was derived from a man between 18 and 29 years old with active or convalescent COVID-19. The sequenced sample was peripheral blood. The CDR3 protein is CASRLLVADTGELFF. The CDR3 DNA reads TGTGCCAGCAGGCTACTAGTGGCGGACACCGGGGAGCTGTTTTTT.